Presented here are 22 T cell receptor beta chains from one specimen sequenced in a study of T cell changes during pregnancy in multiple sclerosis. TCRdb's table, derived via immunoSEQ multiplex PCR, lists solely in-frame clones and lacks some. The profile shows about 74,000 clones, around nine tenths of them singletons. The sequencing here drew on peripheral blood, taken after pregnancy. The receptors stem from a female donor in good health, enrolled as a control in a pregnancy study.

This clone was observed once. The gene calls are TRBV4-1 and TRBJ2-5; D is unclear. The CDR3 is 14 residues long. Per the germline V gene, CDR1 is MGHRA and CDR2 is YSYEKL. V was pared by 4 bases and J by 3 bases, with 12 bases between. CDR3 coding DNA: TGCGCCAGCAGCCCCGGTTGGGCAGAAGAGACCCAGTACTTC. This codes for CASSPGWAEETQYF.

This clone was found once. The chain uses TRBV27 and TRBJ2-1; 7 bases are shared with TRBD1. Germline V lookup: CDR1 MNHEY, CDR2 SMNVEV (reference sequence). The V gene end was trimmed by 5 bases and the J gene end by 2 bases; junction bases not matched to a gene: 6. The CDR3 contains 15 residues. The CDR3 region is CASSLRTGTYNEQFF. DNA of the CDR3: TGTGCCAGCAGTCTTCGGACAGGTACCTACAATGAGCAGTTCTTC.

The chain uses TRBV10-2 and TRBJ2-5; 11 positions agree with TRBD2. The germline gives CDR1 WSHSY, CDR2 SAAADI. The junction had 6 bases not matched to a gene; V was cut back by 10 bases and J by 5 bases. The CDR3 length is 13 residues. The DNA of the CDR3 is TGCGCCACCAGACTAGCGGGGATGGAGACCCAGTACTTC. It is translated as CATRLAGMETQYF.

This clone was picked up many times. CDR3 amino acids: CASSGDPGGPNEQYF. DNA of the CDR3: TGTGCCAGCAGTGGTGACCCGGGGGGGCCAAACGAGCAGTACTTC. The J gene is TRBJ2-7, the V gene TRBV6-1; 8 nucleotides agree with TRBD2. After removal of 4 bases from V and 5 bases from J, the junction contained 10 bases not matched to a gene. CDR1 MNHNS and CDR2 SASEGT come from the germline V gene. The CDR3 runs to 15 residues.

The J gene is TRBJ2-2, the V gene TRBV5-1, with a weak D call TRBD1 (5 bases). This CDR3 spans 15 amino acids. Germline loops: CDR1 SGHRS, CDR2 YFSETQ. Trimming stripped 4 bases from V and 4 bases from J, with 14 bases between. CDR3 bases: TGCGCCAGCAGCCAAGGGGTCCTAGGCACCGGGGAGCTGTTTTTT. This codes for CASSQGVLGTGELFF.

CDR3: CASSSREGLSNEQFF. The CDR3 nucleotides are TGTGCCAGCAGCAGTCGGGAGGGCCTCTCGAATGAGCAGTTCTTC. This chain joins TRBV7-9 and TRBJ2-1; 8 bases line up with TRBD2. CDR1 SEHNR and CDR2 FQNEAQ come from the germline V gene (reference sequence). CDR3 length: 15 residues. The trim removed 5 bases at V and 7 bases at J, leaving 10 bases unmatched.

The chain links TRBV27 to TRBJ1-1; possibly TRBD1 for D (5 bases). This CDR3 comprises 13 residues. V was cut by 6 bases and J by 5 bases, with 13 bases left in between. Looked up from germline, CDR1 is MNHEY and CDR2 is SMNVEV (reference sequence). The CDR3 region has the DNA TGTGCCAGCAGCCACCCAGGGTGGACTGAAGCTTTCTTT. Its translation is CASSHPGWTEAFF.

The genes are TRBV6-4 and TRBJ2-1, with 8 bases fitting TRBD2. Germline V lookup: CDR1 MRHNA, CDR2 SNTAGT. CDR3 size: 14 residues. V dropped 6 bases and J dropped 2; count of bases not matched to a gene: 3. CDR3 residues: CASRLAATYNEQFF. DNA of the CDR3: TGTGCCAGCAGACTAGCGGCTACCTACAATGAGCAGTTCTTC.

The CDR3 region has the DNA TGCAGCGTTTCACTGGAGGTCAGCGAGGGTGAGCAGTTCTTC. Its translation: CSVSLEVSEGEQFF. This chain connects TRBV29-1 to TRBJ2-1, with D perhaps matching TRBD2 (5 bases). Germline V gene lookup returns CDR1 SQVTM and CDR2 ANQGSEA. Deletions cut 5 bases from V and 9 bases from J, with 20 bases between. This CDR3 has 14 residues.

This chain links TRBV15 with TRBJ1-1; TRBD1 matches at 12 bases. Trimming took 10 bases from V and 6 from J; bases not matched to a gene: 9. Germline CDR1 LNHNV, CDR2 YYDKDF (reference sequence). The CDR3 totals 14 residues. CDR3 sequence reads: CASTWGQGAAEAFF. The DNA for the CDR3 is TGTGCCAGTACTTGGGGACAGGGGGCCGCTGAAGCTTTCTTT.

In DNA form, the CDR3 reads TGTGCCAGCGCCTCGGGACAGGGGGGCTACGAGCAGTACTTC. Its protein is CASASGQGGYEQYF. The gene calls are TRBV19 and TRBJ2-7, with 11 bases identical to TRBD1. From germline, CDR1 is LNHDA and CDR2 SQIVND (reference sequence). The CDR3 is made up of 14 amino acids. The trim removed 9 bases at V and 3 bases at J, leaving 7 bases unmatched.

V is TRBV29-1 and J is TRBJ1-2; TRBD1 matches at 9 bases. CDR3 size: 11 residues. Germline V CDR1 and CDR2: SQVTM, ANQGSEA. With 8 bases clipped from V and 8 bases from J, the junction kept 6 bases outside the gene matches. In DNA, the CDR3 is TGCAGCTCACAGGGGGCGGAGGGCTACACCTTC. Protein: CSSQGAEGYTF.

This clone was seen only once. The chain is built from TRBV30 and TRBJ1-6; 9 bases agree with TRBD1. With 2 bases clipped from V and 8 bases from J, the junction kept 1 base outside the gene matches. The V gene's germline CDR1 is GTSNPN and CDR2 SVGIG (reference sequence). This CDR3 is 13 amino acids long. This CDR3 is CAWSRTGDSPLHF. The CDR3 DNA reads as TGTGCCTGGAGTAGGACAGGGGATTCACCCCTCCACTTT.

The rearrangement joins TRBV19 to TRBJ1-3; a possible D gene is TRBD1 (6 bases). Between the trimmed V and J ends, which lost 7 bases and 0 bases, there was a span of 10 bases. Germline V gene sequence: CDR1 LNHDA, CDR2 SQIVND (reference sequence). The CDR3 consists of 14 residues. For the CDR3, the DNA is TGTGCCAGTAAGACAGGAGGCTCTGGAAACACCATATATTTT. It codes for CASKTGGSGNTIYF. Supplemented by reference TRBV19 and TRBJ1-3, the full variable domain reads DGGITQSPKYLFRKEGQNVTLSCEQNLNHDAMYWYRQDPGQGLRLIYYSQIVNDFQKGDIAEGYSVSREKKESFPLTVTSAQKNPTAFYLCASKTGGSGNTIYFGEGSWLTVV.

This chain links TRBV4-3 with TRBJ1-4; D might be TRBD1 (5 bases). The CDR3 spans 14 residues. V was cut by 1 base and J by 8 bases, with 11 bases left in between. Germline V gene data show CDR1 as LGHNA and CDR2 as YSLEER. The CDR3 spells CASSQGPGEEKLFF. The CDR3 DNA follows: TGCGCCAGCAGCCAAGGACCGGGGGAGGAAAAACTGTTTTTT.

The rearrangement uses TRBV9 and TRBJ1-6; D is unclear. With 1 base removed from V and 10 bases from J, the gap between germline ends came to 12 bases. The CDR3 consists of 14 residues. Germline values: CDR1 SGDLS, CDR2 YYNGEE. Here the CDR3 reads CASSVLPVRSPLHF. CDR3 nucleotides: TGTGCCAGCAGCGTACTACCCGTGAGGTCACCCCTCCACTTT. The full variable domain, rest sourced from reference TRBV9 and TRBJ1-6, is DSGVTQTPKHLITATGQRVTLRCSPRSGDLSVYWYQQSLDQGLQFLIQYYNGEERAKGNILERFSAQQFPDLHSELNLSSLELGDSALYFCASSVLPVRSPLHFGNGTRLTVT.

The rearrangement uses TRBV5-1 and TRBJ2-7; D perhaps matches TRBD1 (5 bases). The CDR3 length is 14 residues. V was trimmed by 0 bases and J by 4 bases, leaving 11 bases between them. CDR1 is SGHRS and CDR2 is YFSETQ in the germline V gene. CDR3 nucleotides: TGCGCCAGCAGCTTGGCTGGGGCCCGTTACGAGCAGTACTTC. Protein: CASSLAGARYEQYF.

This chain links TRBV6-1 with TRBJ1-2, with 9 bases identical to TRBD1. With 7 bases clipped from V and 8 bases from J, the junction kept 8 bases outside the gene matches. The CDR3 sequence is 13 residues long. The germline V gene has CDR1 MNHNS and CDR2 SASEGT. The CDR3 DNA reads TGTGCCAGCACCCCGGACAGGGGCCGGGGCTACACCTTC. This sequence encodes CASTPDRGRGYTF.

This clone was seen only a few times. The chain combines TRBV27 with TRBJ1-5; D is uncertain. Germline CDR1 is MNHEY and CDR2 is SMNVEV (reference sequence). The CDR3 covers 15 residues. The V end was cut by 0 bases, the J end by 3 bases, with 9 bases between. CDR3 in DNA: TGTGCCAGCAGTTTATCGATCGGGAACAATCAGCCCCAGCATTTT. Its translation is CASSLSIGNNQPQHF.

The CDR3 loop reads CASSLAILAGGRNEQFF. The CDR3 nucleotides read TGTGCCAGCAGCTTAGCGATACTAGCGGGAGGTAGAAATGAGCAGTTCTTC. The chain links TRBV7-9 to TRBJ2-1, with TRBD2 matching over 12 bases. The CDR3 totals 17 residues. The V and J ends lost 0 bases and 7 bases, in that order; junction bases with no gene match: 7. Per the germline V gene, CDR1 is SEHNR and CDR2 is FQNEAQ (reference sequence).

The chain employs TRBV7-8 and TRBJ2-1; D gene ambiguous. V shed 6 bases and J shed 1 base, with 13 bases lying between them. Germline-derived CDR1 and CDR2 are SGHVS and FQNEAQ. CDR3 length equals 15 residues. The CDR3 loop is CASSLLLQSYNEQFF. The CDR3 DNA follows: TGTGCCAGCAGTCTTCTACTACAATCCTACAATGAGCAGTTCTTC. Filled out from reference TRBV7-8 and TRBJ2-1, the complete variable domain reads GAGVSQSPRYKVAKRGQDVALRCDPISGHVSLFWYQQALGQGPEFLTYFQNEAQLDKSGLPSDRFFAERPEGSVSTLKIQRTQQEDSAVYLCASSLLLQSYNEQFFGPGTRLTVL.

This chain uses TRBV5-1 with TRBJ2-7; maybe TRBD2 (7 bases). The germline gives CDR1 SGHRS, CDR2 YFSETQ. V lost 5 bases to trimming and J lost 6 bases, with 15 bases between them. There are 13 residues in the CDR3. DNA of the CDR3: TGCGCCAGCAGTCGGGGGGCCCGTTTCGAGCAGTACTTC. It yields the protein CASSRGARFEQYF. Full variable domain (remainder filled in from reference TRBV5-1 and TRBJ2-7): KAGVTQTPRYLIKTRGQQVTLSCSPISGHRSVSWYQQTPGQGLQFLFEYFSETQRNKGNFPGRFSGRQFSNSRSEMNVSTLELGDSALYLCASSRGARFEQYFGPGTRLTVT.